Presented here are 5 T cell receptor beta chains from one specimen sequenced in a study of regulatory T cells in long-lasting Graves disease. The time point was: newly diagnosed GD, antithyroid drugs for less than 3 months. PBMCs provided the RNA from which the TCR library was made. Arm-PCR of CDR3 regions and iRepertoire HTBI primers were the basis on which TCR beta libraries were built. TCRdb independently ran MiXCR on the multiplex PCR reads; one entry per CDR3 protein. This table holds some 200,000 distinct CDR3 sequences, roughly 19% found once. The data also belong to a second study, concerning T cells in Graves' hyperthyroidism and ophthalmopathy.

The material sequenced was peripheral blood mononuclear cells (PBMCs), taken at new diagnosis, from a patient treated with antithyroid drugs. Receptors originate from a woman aged 25 to 39 with Graves disease.

This clonotype appeared many times. The chain is built from TRBV19 and TRBJ1-2; TRBD1 is a possible D gene (6 bases). This CDR3 region has 14 residues. Germline assignment: CDR1 LNHDA and CDR2 SQIVND (reference sequence). Trimming cost V 5 bases and J 4 bases, with 14 bases left between them. The CDR3 DNA sequence: TGTGCCAGTAGTGAAAGGACAGCGGGCTATGGCTACACCTTC. This codes for CASSERTAGYGYTF.

This clonotype was observed many times. The gene calls are TRBV27 and TRBJ2-3, with 8 bases fitting TRBD2. CDR3 length: 14 residues. Germline V gene sequence: CDR1 MNHEY, CDR2 SMNVEV (reference sequence). Germline trimming cut 5 bases from V and 7 bases from J; bases unmatched to any gene: 8. CDR3 amino acids: CASSPSGGPYTQYF. As DNA, the CDR3 is TGTGCCAGCAGTCCCAGCGGGGGCCCCTATACGCAGTATTTT.

This clonotype occurred many times. The rearrangement uses TRBV28 and TRBJ1-5; D ambiguous. Trimming removed 7 bases at V and 5 bases at J, with 15 bases between. The CDR3 is made up of 14 amino acids. CDR1 is MDHEN and CDR2 is SYDVKM in the germline V gene. Here the CDR3 reads CASTRRARDQPQHF. DNA of the CDR3: TGTGCCAGCACCAGACGGGCCCGTGATCAGCCCCAGCATTTT.

The sample holds many counts of this clonotype. V is TRBV7-6 and J is TRBJ1-1; D is uncertain. Germline assignment: CDR1 SGHVS and CDR2 FNYEAQ. With 5 bases removed from V and 4 bases from J, the gap between germline ends came to 20 bases. The CDR3 contains 16 residues. CDR3 protein: CASSPALGDSGTEAFF. CDR3 sequence (DNA): TGTGCCAGCAGCCCAGCGCTCGGGGATTCGGGCACTGAAGCTTTCTTT.

This clonotype was seen repeatedly, ten times or more. The chain is built from TRBV11-2 and TRBJ1-5, with a tentative D call TRBD1 (5 bases). Trimming removed 4 bases at V and 3 bases at J, with 10 bases between. The CDR3 extends over 14 amino acids. Germline assignment: CDR1 SGHAT and CDR2 FQNNGV. DNA for the CDR3: TGTGCCAGCAGCTCTCCAGGGAACAATCAGCCCCAGCATTTT. Its protein product is CASSSPGNNQPQHF.